These 17 T cell receptor beta chains came from one sample sequenced in a study of blood T cell repertoires in COVID-19. Using immunoSEQ multiplex PCR, the repertoire was profiled, and TCRdb retains in-frame clones only, with some absent. The sample records approximately 190,000 clones, 70% to 85% being singletons. The sample consisted of PBMCs or T cells enriched from blood (not recorded which). These receptors all come from a woman aged 55-75 years with acute COVID-19.

V usage is TRBV12-3 or TRBV12-4 and J usage is TRBJ1-2, with D possibly being TRBD1 (6 bases). The V end was cut by 5 bases, the J end by 6 bases, with 13 bases between. The CDR3 runs to 13 residues. The CDR3 loop is CASSATGHNGYTF. The CDR3, as DNA: TGTGCCAGCAGTGCGACAGGACATAATGGCTACACCTTC.

This clone was picked up one time. The rearrangement links TRBV14 to TRBJ1-4, with D unresolved. Per germline, CDR1 SGHDN and CDR2 FVKESK. The CDR3 length is 14 residues. Trimming took 1 base from V and 10 from J, leaving 13 bases between them. CDR3: CASSQVLGLRKLFF. CDR3 nucleotides: TGTGCCAGCAGCCAAGTTCTCGGGTTGAGAAAACTGTTTTTT.

This chain joins TRBV9 and TRBJ1-4; possibly TRBD1 for D (6 bases). The CDR3 sequence is 14 residues long. In germline, CDR1 is SGDLS, CDR2 YYNGEE. Trimming took off 3 bases at V and 0 bases at J, with 6 bases between the two ends. As DNA, the CDR3 is TGTGCCAGCAGCGACAGGGCAACTAATGAAAAACTGTTTTTT. It is translated as CASSDRATNEKLFF. Complete variable domain (other parts from reference TRBV9 and TRBJ1-4): DSGVTQTPKHLITATGQRVTLRCSPRSGDLSVYWYQQSLDQGLQFLIQYYNGEERAKGNILERFSAQQFPDLHSELNLSSLELGDSALYFCASSDRATNEKLFFGSGTQLSVL.

The chain carries TRBV5-1 and TRBJ1-3, with a possible D match to TRBD1 (6 bases). Germline V CDR1 and CDR2: SGHRS, YFSETQ. The CDR3 loop spans 13 amino acids. Trimming left V 0 bases short and J 6 bases short, with 7 bases between. For the CDR3, the DNA is TGCGCCAGCAGCTTGGAGGGGGAAAACACCATATATTTT. This sequence encodes CASSLEGENTIYF.

The chain joins TRBV11-2 to TRBJ1-1; D possibly corresponds to TRBD1 (5 bases). The CDR3 contains 15 residues. Germline V gives CDR1 SGHAT, CDR2 FQNNGV. Trimming took 2 bases from V and 4 from J, leaving 14 bases between them. The CDR3 DNA sequence: TGTGCCAGCAGCTTACGGACGGGGGAGGGCACTGAAGCTTTCTTT. Protein: CASSLRTGEGTEAFF.

The count of this clone is one. The chain links TRBV19 to TRBJ1-6; D gene unclear. Germline V gene lookup returns CDR1 LNHDA and CDR2 SQIVND (reference sequence). V gave up 6 bases and J gave up 5 bases, with 8 bases separating them. This CDR3 is built from 13 residues. DNA of the CDR3: TGTGCCAGTAGGACAATCAATAATTCACCCCTCCACTTT. Translated: CASRTINNSPLHF.

Here the CDR3 reads CASSRPYNEQFF. CDR3 nucleotide sequence: TGTGCCAGCTCTAGGCCATACAATGAGCAGTTCTTC. The chain has TRBV6-6 and TRBJ2-1; D is unclear. The germline CDR1 and CDR2 sequences are MNHNY and SVGAGI (reference sequence). The CDR3 contains 12 residues. Trimming stripped 8 bases from V and 4 bases from J, with 9 bases between.

The gene calls are TRBV18 and TRBJ1-1; D is ambiguous. With 2 bases removed from V and 3 bases from J, the gap between germline ends came to 7 bases. CDR1 is KGHSH, CDR2 LQKENI, per germline. CDR3 size: 13 residues. The CDR3 spells CASSPELDTEAFF. The CDR3 DNA sequence: TGTGCCAGCTCACCAGAACTGGACACTGAAGCTTTCTTT.

This chain connects TRBV5-1 to TRBJ2-7; possibly TRBD2 for D (5 bases). Deletions cut 0 bases from V and 7 bases from J, with 8 bases between. Germline CDR1 is SGHRS and CDR2 is YFSETQ. This CDR3 region has 12 residues. Here the CDR3 reads CASSLGRGEQYF. In nucleotides, the CDR3 is TGCGCCAGCAGCTTGGGACGCGGGGAGCAGTACTTC.

In nucleotides, the CDR3 is TGTGCCAGCAGTTACTACACAGCACTGAACACTGAAGCTTTCTTT. Protein product: CASSYYTALNTEAFF. The chain uses TRBV6-5 and TRBJ1-1; D is unclear. Germline-derived CDR1 and CDR2 are MNHEY and SVGAGI. Between the trimmed V and J ends, which lost 1 base and 0 bases, there was a span of 9 bases. The CDR3 consists of 15 residues.

This clone was counted only a few times. The chain joins TRBV5-1 to TRBJ2-7; 8 bases fit TRBD1. Losses at the gene ends were 5 bases for V and 0 bases for J; bases not matched to a gene: 4. The CDR3 runs to 14 residues. Germline assignment: CDR1 SGHRS and CDR2 YFSETQ. The CDR3 protein is CASSQTGDSYEQYF. In DNA, the CDR3 is TGCGCCAGCAGTCAGACAGGGGACTCCTACGAGCAGTACTTC.

The chain combines TRBV24-1 with TRBJ1-3; TRBD1 aligns across 8 bases. V shed 5 bases and J 6 bases; nucleotides not matched to a gene: 2. Germline V gives CDR1 KGHDR, CDR2 SFDVKD. The CDR3 is 13 amino acids. The CDR3 reads CATSAGGENTIYF. Here the CDR3 DNA reads TGTGCCACCAGTGCAGGGGGCGAAAACACCATATATTTT.

The rearrangement joins TRBV19 to TRBJ1-2; 7 nucleotides match TRBD1. Germline loops: CDR1 LNHDA, CDR2 SQIVND (reference sequence). Losses at the gene ends were 6 bases for V and 2 bases for J; bases not matched to a gene: 9. The CDR3 extends over 15 amino acids. As DNA, the CDR3 is TGTGCCAGTAGCCTTTCCGGGACAGAAAACTATGGCTACACCTTC. Its protein product is CASSLSGTENYGYTF.

This chain uses TRBV20-1 with TRBJ1-4; D is uncertain. Germline V gene lookup returns CDR1 DFQATT and CDR2 SNEGSKA (reference sequence). Trimming took 6 bases from V and 8 from J, leaving 7 bases between them. This CDR3 is 10 amino acids long. The DNA for the CDR3 is TGCAGTGCGAGGAACGAAAAACTGTTTTTT. This gives the protein CSARNEKLFF.

The V and J genes are TRBV10-3 and TRBJ1-1; TRBD1 is a possible D gene (5 bases). The germline V gene has CDR1 ENHRY and CDR2 SYGVKD. V was trimmed by 10 bases and J by 3 bases, leaving 15 bases between them. This CDR3 is built from 13 residues. CDR3 loop: CATWYGGDTEAFF. In DNA form, the CDR3 reads TGTGCCACGTGGTATGGGGGGGACACTGAAGCTTTCTTT.

The chain couples TRBV4-3 to TRBJ1-2; unclear D gene. The germline V gene has CDR1 LGHNA and CDR2 YSLEER. The length of the CDR3 is 13 residues. The germline V and J ends were trimmed by 2 bases and 6 bases, with 10 bases remaining between them. The CDR3 nucleotides read TGCGCCAGCAGCCAAAAACTGAGCCATGGCTACACCTTC. Its translation: CASSQKLSHGYTF.

The chain carries TRBV10-3 and TRBJ1-5; D ambiguous. Trimming shortened V by 3 bases and J by 0 bases, and 9 bases separated the two germline ends. This CDR3 comprises 15 residues. CDR1 is ENHRY, CDR2 SYGVKD, per germline. CDR3: CAISEGVDSNQPQHF. The CDR3 bases are TGTGCCATCAGTGAAGGAGTAGATAGCAATCAGCCCCAGCATTTT.